This entry features one TCR beta chain sequence. The antigen remains undetermined. Second-dose schedules of about 4 or about 12 weeks were combined. This sample is part of a study of T cell responses to AZD1222 COVID-19 vaccine. General study results and limits: Seropositivity was recorded at baseline in only a handful of AZD1222 recipients.

Data came from immunoSEQ multiplex PCR; TCRdb stores just in-frame clones and leaves some out. The data hold 150,000 to 200,000 clones, with more than 85% observed a single time. There are 14 residues in the CDR3. Between the trimmed V and J ends, which lost 2 bases and 4 bases, there was a span of 11 bases. Looked up from germline, CDR1 is LNHDA and CDR2 is SQIVND (reference sequence). V gene TRBV19 combines with J gene TRBJ2-5, with D possibly TRBD1 on 5 matching bases. The sequence was collected from an adult who received the AZD1222 COVID-19 vaccine. Specimen: peripheral blood, collected 28 days after the second AZD1222 dose. In nucleotides, the CDR3 is TGTGCCAGTAGTATACAGGGTTGGGGAGAGACCCAGTACTTC. Translated, it gives CASSIQGWGETQYF.